These 31 T cell receptor beta chains share one sample of origin, sequenced in a study of blood T cell repertoires in COVID-19. Profiled with immunoSEQ multiplex PCR; TCRdb holds only in-frame clones, not every one. Counted here are around 280,000 clones, roughly 87% occurring once; the ten biggest clones make up roughly 6.2%. The specimen sequenced was PBMCs or T cells enriched from blood (not recorded which). These receptors were collected from a woman between 40 and 50 years old who had recovered from COVID-19.

This clone has a handful of counts. The chain links TRBV12-3 or TRBV12-4 to TRBJ1-4, with D possibly matching TRBD1 (5 bases). The CDR3 loop spans 13 amino acids. V lost 6 bases and J 1 base, leaving 6 bases between the germline ends. The CDR3 DNA reads as TGTGCCAGCAGCAGGGAAACTAATGAAAAACTGTTTTTT. This sequence encodes CASSRETNEKLFF.

In the case of this clone: At one of its ends the junction is not consistent with the germline gene, which may arise from a read error. V is TRBV7-7 and J is TRBJ2-5; 10 bases line up with TRBD1. The CDR3 covers 15 residues. In germline, CDR1 is SSHAT, CDR2 FNYEAQ (reference sequence). As DNA, the CDR3 is TGTGCTAGCAGCTCGACAGGGGGCTTAGGAGAGACCCAGTACTTC. This encodes CASSSTGGLGETQYF.

The CDR3 spells CASGQGLYEQYF. The CDR3 nucleotides read TGTGCCAGCGGACAGGGTCTCTACGAGCAGTACTTC. This chain joins TRBV6-5 and TRBJ2-7; 8 positions agree with TRBD1. The V and J ends lost 8 bases and 3 bases, in that order; junction bases with no gene match: 3. Germline CDR1 MNHEY, CDR2 SVGAGI. This CDR3 has 12 residues.

V is TRBV7-9 and J is TRBJ1-1; D is unresolved. From germline, CDR1 is SEHNR and CDR2 FQNEAQ (reference sequence). Trimming removed 6 bases at V and 1 base at J, with 9 bases between. This CDR3 region has 13 residues. The CDR3 protein is CASRPNENTEAFF. CDR3 in DNA: TGTGCCAGCAGGCCTAATGAGAACACTGAAGCTTTCTTT.

The chain combines TRBV27 with TRBJ1-5; D unclear. Germline V gene sequence: CDR1 MNHEY, CDR2 SMNVEV (reference sequence). V gave up 6 bases and J gave up 0 bases, with 9 bases separating them. The CDR3 length is 14 residues. The CDR3 is CASSPGSSNQPQHF. The CDR3 DNA follows: TGTGCCAGCAGCCCCGGGAGTAGCAATCAGCCCCAGCATTTT.

The chain links TRBV7-6 to TRBJ2-1; 11 bases map to TRBD2. Germline V gives CDR1 SGHVS, CDR2 FNYEAQ. Trimming removed 5 bases from V and 4 bases from J; junction bases left unmatched: 7. The CDR3 sequence is 16 residues long. The CDR3 region is CASSLRLAGKYNEQFF. DNA for the CDR3: TGTGCCAGCAGCCTAAGACTAGCGGGAAAATACAATGAGCAGTTCTTC.

CDR3 sequence reads: CASRLTGTRGYGYTF. DNA of the CDR3: TGTGCCAGCAGATTAACAGGTACACGAGGATATGGCTACACCTTC. This chain connects TRBV6-5 to TRBJ1-2, with D possibly TRBD1 on 5 matching bases. Per germline, CDR1 MNHEY and CDR2 SVGAGI. V was cut by 6 bases and J by 5 bases, with 19 bases left in between. There are 15 residues in the CDR3.

The rearrangement uses TRBV3-1 (or the pseudogene TRBV3-2) and TRBJ1-2; no reliable D call. CDR1 and CDR2 (germline): LGHDT, YNNKEL (reference sequence). This CDR3 has 14 residues. Trimming removed 0 bases from V and 8 bases from J, with 13 bases in between. The chain's CDR3 is CASSQDEAAPGYTF. The CDR3 DNA reads TGTGCCAGCAGCCAAGATGAGGCGGCCCCAGGCTACACCTTC.

The genes are TRBV28 and TRBJ2-7; 10 bases line up with TRBD2. The CDR3 sequence is 16 residues long. Trimming took 2 bases from V and 2 from J; bases not matched to a gene: 6. In germline, CDR1 is MDHEN, CDR2 SYDVKM. The CDR3 DNA sequence: TGTGCCAGCAGTTTAGGGAGCGGGAGGGTCCCCTACGAGCAGTACTTC. Its translation is CASSLGSGRVPYEQYF.

V is TRBV28 and J is TRBJ1-5; possible D gene TRBD1, 6 bases. The V gene's germline CDR1 is MDHEN and CDR2 SYDVKM. The CDR3 length is 15 residues. V was cut by 3 bases and J by 0 bases, with 9 bases left in between. CDR3 loop: CASSFWGHSNQPQHF. The CDR3, as DNA: TGTGCCAGCAGTTTTTGGGGGCATAGCAATCAGCCCCAGCATTTT.

The chain links TRBV28 to TRBJ1-1; the match to TRBD1 covers 7 bases. Germline assignment: CDR1 MDHEN and CDR2 SYDVKM. J lost 1 base, V lost 7 bases, and 6 bases had no gene match. The CDR3 consists of 14 residues. In DNA form, the CDR3 reads TGTGCCAGCACTCCCGGACAGGCGAACACTGAAGCTTTCTTT. Amino acids: CASTPGQANTEAFF.

The chain couples TRBV28 to TRBJ2-5, with 7 bases fitting TRBD1. Germline-derived CDR1 and CDR2 are MDHEN and SYDVKM. CDR3 length: 13 amino acids. Germline trimming cut 7 bases from V and 2 bases from J; bases unmatched to any gene: 4. The CDR3 reads CASTGTDQETQYF. In DNA form, the CDR3 reads TGTGCCAGCACCGGGACAGATCAAGAGACCCAGTACTTC.

This clone came up once. The rearrangement joins TRBV7-8 to TRBJ2-1; 10 bases line up with TRBD2. Germline CDR1 SGHVS, CDR2 FQNEAQ. The CDR3 has 15 residues. Trimming removed 2 bases from V and 4 bases from J; junction bases left unmatched: 2. CDR3 amino acids: CASSLLAGAYNEQFF. DNA for the CDR3: TGTGCCAGCAGCTTACTAGCGGGAGCTTACAATGAGCAGTTCTTC. The whole variable domain, filled in from reference TRBV7-8 and TRBJ2-1, reads GAGVSQSPRYKVAKRGQDVALRCDPISGHVSLFWYQQALGQGPEFLTYFQNEAQLDKSGLPSDRFFAERPEGSVSTLKIQRTQQEDSAVYLCASSLLAGAYNEQFFGPGTRLTVL.

V and J are TRBV7-2 and TRBJ2-7; tentatively, D is TRBD2 (5 bases). This CDR3 is 13 amino acids long. V was pared by 4 bases and J by 4 bases, with 11 bases between. Germline lookup yields CDR1 SGHTA and CDR2 FQGNSA. This CDR3 is CASSSSERYEQYF. The CDR3 region has the DNA TGTGCCAGCAGCTCCTCCGAGCGGTACGAGCAGTACTTC. Together with reference TRBV7-2 and TRBJ2-7, the CDR3 gives the full variable domain: GAGVSQSPSNKVTEKGKDVELRCDPISGHTALYWYRQSLGQGLEFLIYFQGNSAPDKSGLPSDRFSAERTGGSVSTLTIQRTQQEDSAVYLCASSSSERYEQYFGPGTRLTVT.

CDR3 sequence (DNA): TGTGCCTGGAGTCAGTGGGGAGGGTCAGAGACCCAGTACTTC. Amino acids: CAWSQWGGSETQYF. The J gene is TRBJ2-5, the V gene TRBV30; 7 positions agree with TRBD2. This CDR3 has 14 residues. V lost 2 bases, J lost 4 bases, and 7 bases stayed unmatched. The germline V gene has CDR1 GTSNPN and CDR2 SVGIG (reference sequence).

The V and J genes are TRBV2 and TRBJ2-1; TRBD2 matches 10 bases. Germline CDR1 reads SNHLY; CDR2 reads FYNNEI. There are 14 residues in the CDR3. V shed 7 bases and J 7 bases; nucleotides not matched to a gene: 7. CDR3 nucleotide sequence: TGTGCCAGCATCCCTAGCGGGAGTGGGAATGAGCAGTTCTTC. It encodes CASIPSGSGNEQFF.

The chain employs TRBV28 and TRBJ1-2, with 8 positions matching TRBD1. In germline, CDR1 is MDHEN, CDR2 SYDVKM. The CDR3 totals 13 residues. V dropped 8 bases and J dropped 3; count of bases not matched to a gene: 5. This CDR3 is CASAGTGDYGYTF. CDR3 coding DNA: TGTGCCAGCGCCGGGACAGGAGACTATGGCTACACCTTC.

V usage is TRBV27 and J usage is TRBJ1-1; D not resolved. Germline values: CDR1 MNHEY, CDR2 SMNVEV (reference sequence). Trimming took 9 bases from V and 1 from J, leaving 9 bases between them. The CDR3 covers 12 residues. CDR3 sequence: CARQVPNTEAFF. CDR3 coding DNA: TGTGCCAGGCAGGTGCCGAACACTGAAGCTTTCTTT.

This clone was seen a handful of times. The chain combines TRBV2 with TRBJ1-5, with D possibly TRBD1 on 5 matching bases. The germline gives CDR1 SNHLY, CDR2 FYNNEI. Trimming removed 2 bases from V and 2 bases from J, with 7 bases in between. This CDR3 region has 14 residues. The DNA for the CDR3 is TGTGCCAGCAGTGAATGGGGGGGCAATCAGCCCCAGCATTTT. Protein: CASSEWGGNQPQHF.

This clone has just one count. The chain links TRBV7-2 to TRBJ2-7; 7 nucleotides agree with TRBD2. CDR3 length equals 13 residues. V lost 3 bases and J lost 2; bases outside the gene matches: 1. Germline V gene sequence: CDR1 SGHTA, CDR2 FQGNSA. DNA for the CDR3: TGTGCCAGCAGCTTTGGGGGGGCCTACGAGCAGTACTTC. Translation: CASSFGGAYEQYF.

This chain uses TRBV4-3 with TRBJ1-5, with no clear D. V was clipped by 4 bases and J by 0 bases, with 7 bases between them. The germline CDR1 and CDR2 sequences are LGHNA and YSLEER. This CDR3 comprises 14 residues. The CDR3 bases are TGCGCCAGCAGCCCCTCTTATAGCAATCAGCCCCAGCATTTT. Residues: CASSPSYSNQPQHF.

The chain employs TRBV7-3 and TRBJ2-2, with D possibly matching TRBD1 (5 bases). With 1 base removed from V and 5 bases from J, the gap between germline ends came to 17 bases. The CDR3 contains 17 residues. Germline V gene data show CDR1 as SGHTA and CDR2 as FQGTGA. In DNA form, the CDR3 reads TGTGCCAGCAGCTTAATTTCAGGGTCACAGCCTACCGGGGAGCTGTTTTTT. Translating gives CASSLISGSQPTGELFF.

This clone is a singleton in its sample. This chain joins TRBV7-2 and TRBJ2-1; 10 bases match TRBD1. V lost 1 base, J lost 7 bases, and 4 bases stayed unmatched. Germline-derived CDR1 and CDR2 are SGHTA and FQGNSA. The CDR3 length is 15 residues. The CDR3 DNA follows: TGTGCCAGCAGCTTAGGGACAGGGGGACGGAATGAGCAGTTCTTC. Amino acids: CASSLGTGGRNEQFF.

V usage is TRBV20-1 and J usage is TRBJ2-7; possibly TRBD2 for D (5 bases). CDR3 length: 11 amino acids. Germline V lookup: CDR1 DFQATT, CDR2 SNEGSKA (reference sequence). V lost 6 bases, J lost 6 bases, and 12 bases lay in between. The CDR3 nucleotides are TGCAGTGCCTGGGAGCTAGGCGAGCAGTACTTC. This translates into CSAWELGEQYF.

The J gene is TRBJ2-7, the V gene TRBV10-2, with 11 nucleotides matching TRBD2. CDR1 is WSHSY and CDR2 is SAAADI in the germline V gene. The CDR3 length is 13 residues. V was clipped by 7 bases and J by 5 bases; unmatched bases: 4. CDR3 in amino acids: CASISSGGDEQYF. CDR3 bases: TGCGCCAGCATCAGTAGCGGGGGGGACGAGCAGTACTTC.

J is TRBJ2-1 and V is TRBV24-1, with TRBD2 as a possible D gene (6 bases). The CDR3 spans 14 residues. Trimming left V 7 bases short and J 5 bases short, with 14 bases between. Looked up from germline, CDR1 is KGHDR and CDR2 is SFDVKD. CDR3 in DNA: TGTGCCACCAGAGGTCCGGGGGATAACAATGAGCAGTTCTTC. Translation gives CATRGPGDNNEQFF.

This chain links TRBV28 with TRBJ2-7, with D possibly being TRBD1 (5 bases). CDR3 length equals 15 residues. From germline, CDR1 is MDHEN and CDR2 SYDVKM. V dropped 7 bases and J dropped 7 bases, with 23 bases sitting between them. CDR3 DNA sequence: TGTGCCAGCAATCCTCTGGGGCCTCAAGTGGCGGAGCAGTACTTC. The encoded protein is CASNPLGPQVAEQYF.

The chain couples TRBV11-2 to TRBJ2-5; TRBD2 is a possible D gene (5 bases). Germline V gene sequence: CDR1 SGHAT, CDR2 FQNNGV. The germline V and J ends were trimmed by 2 bases and 2 bases, with 12 bases remaining between them. The CDR3 sequence is 15 residues long. DNA for the CDR3: TGTGCCAGCAGCTTAAATCCGGGAAGGCAAGAGACCCAGTACTTC. Translated: CASSLNPGRQETQYF.

This clone was detected many times. The chain couples TRBV6-2 or TRBV6-3 to TRBJ2-3; TRBD1 matches at 8 bases. The ends lost 4 bases at V and 1 base at J; junction bases unmatched: 1. This CDR3 has 14 amino acids. Germline assignment: CDR1 MNHEY and CDR2 SVGEGT. CDR3 bases: TGTGCCAGCAGTTTGACAGGGGGCACAGATACGCAGTATTTT. Translating it yields CASSLTGGTDTQYF.

This chain connects TRBV15 to TRBJ2-7; 12 bases align to TRBD2. J was trimmed by 6 bases and V by 3 bases; bases with no gene match: 3. There are 14 residues in the CDR3. Germline V lookup: CDR1 LNHNV, CDR2 YYDKDF (reference sequence). The CDR3 coding sequence is TGTGCCACCAGCAGTTTGACTAGCGGGAGCGAGCAGTACTTC. Protein sequence: CATSSLTSGSEQYF.

The CDR3 loop reads CASSNGPGTSEAYEQYF. In nucleotides, the CDR3 is TGTGCCAGCAGTAACGGCCCCGGGACTAGCGAGGCCTACGAGCAGTACTTC. The chain recombines TRBV28 with TRBJ2-7; 10 bases line up with TRBD2. CDR3 length equals 17 residues. Germline values: CDR1 MDHEN, CDR2 SYDVKM. The V and J ends lost 5 bases and 2 bases, in that order; junction bases with no gene match: 12. Variable domain in full (rest from reference TRBV28 and TRBJ2-7): DVKVTQSSRYLVKRTGEKVFLECVQDMDHENMFWYRQDPGLGLRLIYFSYDVKMKEKGDIPEGYSVSREKKERFSLILESASTNQTSMYLCASSNGPGTSEAYEQYFGPGTRLTVT.